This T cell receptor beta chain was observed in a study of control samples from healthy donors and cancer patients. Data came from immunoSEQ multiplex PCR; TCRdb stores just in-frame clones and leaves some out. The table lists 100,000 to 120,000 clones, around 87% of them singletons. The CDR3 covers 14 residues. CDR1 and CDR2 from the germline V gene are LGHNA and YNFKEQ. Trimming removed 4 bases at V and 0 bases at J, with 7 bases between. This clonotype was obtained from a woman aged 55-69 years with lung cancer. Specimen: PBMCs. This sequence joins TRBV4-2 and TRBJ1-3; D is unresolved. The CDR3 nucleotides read TGTGCCAGCAGCCCCATGAACTCTGGAAACACCATATATTTT. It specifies CASSPMNSGNTIYF.